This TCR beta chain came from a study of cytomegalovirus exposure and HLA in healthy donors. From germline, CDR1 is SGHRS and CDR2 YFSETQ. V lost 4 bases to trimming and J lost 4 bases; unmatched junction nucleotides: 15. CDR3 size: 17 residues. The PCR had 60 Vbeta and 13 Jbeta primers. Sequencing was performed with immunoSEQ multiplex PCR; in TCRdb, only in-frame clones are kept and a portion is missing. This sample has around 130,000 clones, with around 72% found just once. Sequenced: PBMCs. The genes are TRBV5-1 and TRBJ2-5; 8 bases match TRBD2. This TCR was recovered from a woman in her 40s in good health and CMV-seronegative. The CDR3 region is CASSNGLAGMNGETQYF. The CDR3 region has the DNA TGCGCCAGCAGCAACGGACTAGCAGGCATGAACGGAGAGACCCAGTACTTC.